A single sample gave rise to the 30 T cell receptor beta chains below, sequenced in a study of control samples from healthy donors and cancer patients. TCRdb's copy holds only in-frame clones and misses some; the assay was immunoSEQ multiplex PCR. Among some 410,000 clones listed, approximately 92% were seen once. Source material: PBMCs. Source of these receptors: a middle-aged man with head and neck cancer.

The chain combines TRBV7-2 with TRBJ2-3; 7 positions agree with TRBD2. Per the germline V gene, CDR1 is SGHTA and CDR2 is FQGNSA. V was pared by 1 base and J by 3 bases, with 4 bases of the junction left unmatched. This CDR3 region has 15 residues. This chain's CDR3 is CASSLVTSRTDTQYF. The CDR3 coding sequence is TGTGCCAGCAGCTTAGTGACTAGCAGAACAGATACGCAGTATTTT.

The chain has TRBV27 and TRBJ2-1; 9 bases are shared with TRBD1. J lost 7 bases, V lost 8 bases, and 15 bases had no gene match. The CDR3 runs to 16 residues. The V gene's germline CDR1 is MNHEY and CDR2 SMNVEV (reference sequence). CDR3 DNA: TGTGCCAGCGCGCTTGGAAGGACAGGGGTGGGTAATGAGCAGTTCTTC. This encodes CASALGRTGVGNEQFF.

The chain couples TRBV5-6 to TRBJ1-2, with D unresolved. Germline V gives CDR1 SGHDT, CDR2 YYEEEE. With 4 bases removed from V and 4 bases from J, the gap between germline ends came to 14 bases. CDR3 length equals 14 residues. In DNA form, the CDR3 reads TGTGCCAGCAGCGGACCCGGGAGCTCCTATGGCTACACCTTC. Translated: CASSGPGSSYGYTF.

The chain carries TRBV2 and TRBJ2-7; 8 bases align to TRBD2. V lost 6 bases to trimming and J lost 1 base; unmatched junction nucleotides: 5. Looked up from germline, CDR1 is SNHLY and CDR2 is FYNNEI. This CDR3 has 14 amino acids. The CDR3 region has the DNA TGTGCCAGCAGACTAGCGGAAAGGTCCTACGAGCAGTACTTC. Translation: CASRLAERSYEQYF.

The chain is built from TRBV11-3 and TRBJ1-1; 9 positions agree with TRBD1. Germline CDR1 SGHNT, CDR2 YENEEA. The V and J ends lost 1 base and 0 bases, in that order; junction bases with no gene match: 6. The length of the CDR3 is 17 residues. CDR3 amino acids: CASSLGRDRAMNTEAFF. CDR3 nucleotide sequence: TGTGCCAGCAGCTTAGGCCGGGACAGGGCGATGAACACTGAAGCTTTCTTT.

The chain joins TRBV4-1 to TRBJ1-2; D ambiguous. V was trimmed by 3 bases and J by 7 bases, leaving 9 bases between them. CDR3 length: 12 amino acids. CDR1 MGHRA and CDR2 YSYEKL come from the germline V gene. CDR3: CASSQNRAGYTF. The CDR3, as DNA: TGCGCCAGCAGCCAGAACCGGGCTGGCTACACCTTC.

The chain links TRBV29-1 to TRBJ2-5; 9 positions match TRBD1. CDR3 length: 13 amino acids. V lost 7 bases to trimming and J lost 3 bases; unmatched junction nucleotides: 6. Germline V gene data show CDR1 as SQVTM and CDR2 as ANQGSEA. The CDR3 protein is CSARDRVEETQYF. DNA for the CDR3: TGCAGCGCCAGGGACAGGGTGGAAGAGACCCAGTACTTC.

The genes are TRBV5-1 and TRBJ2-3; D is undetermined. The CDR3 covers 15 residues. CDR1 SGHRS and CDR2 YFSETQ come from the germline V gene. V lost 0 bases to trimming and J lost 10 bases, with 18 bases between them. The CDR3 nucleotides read TGCGCCAGCAGCTTGGAGAGTCCCGGCTACGGGTCGCAGTATTTT. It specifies CASSLESPGYGSQYF.

DNA of the CDR3: TGTGCCAGCACCATAGGGTTCGGCTACGAGCAGTACTTC. Translating gives CASTIGFGYEQYF. This chain joins TRBV28 and TRBJ2-7; D gene ambiguous. There are 13 residues in the CDR3. Germline values: CDR1 MDHEN, CDR2 SYDVKM. Trimming left V 7 bases short and J 3 bases short, with 13 bases between.

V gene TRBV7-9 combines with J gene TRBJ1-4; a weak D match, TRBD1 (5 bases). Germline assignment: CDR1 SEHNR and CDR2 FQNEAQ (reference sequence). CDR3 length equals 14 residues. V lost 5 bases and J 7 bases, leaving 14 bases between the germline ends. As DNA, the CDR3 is TGTGCCAGCAGCCCACAAGGGGCGGGTGAAAAACTGTTTTTT. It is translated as CASSPQGAGEKLFF.

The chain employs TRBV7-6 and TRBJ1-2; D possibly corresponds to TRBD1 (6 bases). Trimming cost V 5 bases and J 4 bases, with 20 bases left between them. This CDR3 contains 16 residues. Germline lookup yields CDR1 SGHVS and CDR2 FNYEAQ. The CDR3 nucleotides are TGTGCCAGCAGCGCGGGACAACTAATACTTATCTATGGCTACACCTTC. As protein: CASSAGQLILIYGYTF.

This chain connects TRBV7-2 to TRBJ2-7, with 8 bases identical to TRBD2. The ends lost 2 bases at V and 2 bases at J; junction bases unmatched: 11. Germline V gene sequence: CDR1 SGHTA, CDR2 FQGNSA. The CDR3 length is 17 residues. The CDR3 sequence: CASSLRGSGGLPYEQYF. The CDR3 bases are TGTGCCAGCAGCTTAAGGGGCAGCGGGGGACTCCCCTACGAGCAGTACTTC.

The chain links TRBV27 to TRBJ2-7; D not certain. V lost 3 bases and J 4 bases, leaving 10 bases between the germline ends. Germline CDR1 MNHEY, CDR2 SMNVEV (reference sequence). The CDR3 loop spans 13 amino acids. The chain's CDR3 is CASSFQPVYEQYF. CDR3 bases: TGTGCCAGCAGTTTCCAACCGGTTTACGAGCAGTACTTC.

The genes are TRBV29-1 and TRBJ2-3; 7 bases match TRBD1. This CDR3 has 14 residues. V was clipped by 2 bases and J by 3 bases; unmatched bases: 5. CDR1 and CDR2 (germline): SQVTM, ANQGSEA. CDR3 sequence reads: CSVEYGRGTDTQYF. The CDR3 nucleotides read TGCAGCGTTGAATACGGCAGGGGGACAGATACGCAGTATTTT.

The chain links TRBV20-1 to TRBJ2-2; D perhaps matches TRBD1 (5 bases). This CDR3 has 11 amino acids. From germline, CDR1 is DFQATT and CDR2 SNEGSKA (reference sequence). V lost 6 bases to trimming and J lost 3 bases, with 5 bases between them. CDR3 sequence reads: CSARDTGELFF. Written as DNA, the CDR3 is TGCAGTGCCAGGGACACCGGGGAGCTGTTTTTT.

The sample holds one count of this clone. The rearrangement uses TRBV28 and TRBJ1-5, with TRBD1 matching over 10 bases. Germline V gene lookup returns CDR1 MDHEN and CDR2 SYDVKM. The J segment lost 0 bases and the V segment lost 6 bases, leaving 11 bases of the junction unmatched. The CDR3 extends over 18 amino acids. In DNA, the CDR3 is TGTGCCAGCAGCCGGAGACAGGGGGCATCCCGTAGCAATCAGCCCCAGCATTTT. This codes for CASSRRQGASRSNQPQHF.

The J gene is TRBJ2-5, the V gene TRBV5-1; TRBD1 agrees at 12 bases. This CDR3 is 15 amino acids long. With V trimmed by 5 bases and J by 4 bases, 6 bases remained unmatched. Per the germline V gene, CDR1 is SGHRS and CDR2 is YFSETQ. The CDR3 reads CASRSGTGGAETQYF. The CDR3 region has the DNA TGCGCCAGCAGATCCGGGACAGGGGGCGCAGAGACCCAGTACTTC.

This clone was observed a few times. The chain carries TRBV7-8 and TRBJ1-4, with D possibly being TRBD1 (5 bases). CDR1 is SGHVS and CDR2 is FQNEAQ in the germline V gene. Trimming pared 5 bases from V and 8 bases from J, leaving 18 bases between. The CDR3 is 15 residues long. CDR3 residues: CASSARGTGPEKLFF. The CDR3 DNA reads TGTGCCAGCAGCGCCAGAGGAACAGGCCCCGAAAAACTGTTTTTT. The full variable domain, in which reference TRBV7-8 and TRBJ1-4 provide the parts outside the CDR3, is GAGVSQSPRYKVAKRGQDVALRCDPISGHVSLFWYQQALGQGPEFLTYFQNEAQLDKSGLPSDRFFAERPEGSVSTLKIQRTQQEDSAVYLCASSARGTGPEKLFFGSGTQLSVL.

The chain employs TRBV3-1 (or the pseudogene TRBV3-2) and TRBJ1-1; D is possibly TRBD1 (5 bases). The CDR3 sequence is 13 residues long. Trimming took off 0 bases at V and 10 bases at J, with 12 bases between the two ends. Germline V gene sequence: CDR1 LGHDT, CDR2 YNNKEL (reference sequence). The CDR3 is CASSQEGPARAFF. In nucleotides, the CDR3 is TGTGCCAGCAGCCAAGAGGGACCGGCGCGAGCTTTCTTT.

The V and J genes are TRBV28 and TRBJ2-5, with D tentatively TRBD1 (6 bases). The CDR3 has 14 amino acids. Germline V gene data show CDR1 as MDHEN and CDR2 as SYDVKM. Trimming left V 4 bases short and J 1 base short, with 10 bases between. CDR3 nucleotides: TGTGCCAGCAGTTCCCTGACAGGCCAAGAGACCCAGTACTTC. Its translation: CASSSLTGQETQYF.

The CDR3 nucleotides are TGTGCCAGCAGCGCGACAGGGGCTCGCGATTCACCCCTCCACTTT. The encoded protein is CASSATGARDSPLHF. The genes are TRBV9 and TRBJ1-6, with TRBD1 matching over 8 bases. Germline CDR1 is SGDLS and CDR2 is YYNGEE. J gave up 8 bases and V 3 bases, and 7 bases lay outside the gene matches. This CDR3 comprises 15 residues.

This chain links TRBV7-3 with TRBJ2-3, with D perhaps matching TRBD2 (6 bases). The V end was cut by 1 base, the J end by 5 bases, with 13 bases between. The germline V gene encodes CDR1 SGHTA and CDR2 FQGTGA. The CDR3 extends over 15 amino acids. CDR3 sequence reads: CASSLMSGEIDTQYF. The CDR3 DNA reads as TGTGCCAGCAGCTTAATGTCGGGGGAAATAGATACGCAGTATTTT.

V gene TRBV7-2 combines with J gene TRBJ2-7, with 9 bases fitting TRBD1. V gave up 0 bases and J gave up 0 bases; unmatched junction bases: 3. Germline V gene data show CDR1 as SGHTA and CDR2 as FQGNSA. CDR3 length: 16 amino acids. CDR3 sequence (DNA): TGTGCCAGCAGCTTAGCGGTGGGACAGGGCTCCTACGAGCAGTACTTC. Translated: CASSLAVGQGSYEQYF.

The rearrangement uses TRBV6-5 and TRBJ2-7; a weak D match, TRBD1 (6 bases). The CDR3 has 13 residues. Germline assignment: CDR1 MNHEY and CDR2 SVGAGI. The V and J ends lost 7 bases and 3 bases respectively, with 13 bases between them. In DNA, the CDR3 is TGTGCCAGCAACGGACAGAACTACTACGAGCAGTACTTC. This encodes CASNGQNYYEQYF.

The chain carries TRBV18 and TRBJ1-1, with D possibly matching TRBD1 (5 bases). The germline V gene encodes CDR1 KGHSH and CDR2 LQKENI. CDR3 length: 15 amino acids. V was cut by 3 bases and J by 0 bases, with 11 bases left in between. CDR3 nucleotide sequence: TGTGCCAGCTCACCCGGACATCTCATGAACACTGAAGCTTTCTTT. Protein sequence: CASSPGHLMNTEAFF.

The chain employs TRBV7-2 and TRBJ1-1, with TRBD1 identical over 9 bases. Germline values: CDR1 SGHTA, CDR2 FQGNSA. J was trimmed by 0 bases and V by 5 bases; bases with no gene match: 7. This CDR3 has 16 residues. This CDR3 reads CASSPTRTGVNTEAFF. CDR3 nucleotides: TGTGCCAGCAGCCCGACTAGGACAGGGGTGAACACTGAAGCTTTCTTT.

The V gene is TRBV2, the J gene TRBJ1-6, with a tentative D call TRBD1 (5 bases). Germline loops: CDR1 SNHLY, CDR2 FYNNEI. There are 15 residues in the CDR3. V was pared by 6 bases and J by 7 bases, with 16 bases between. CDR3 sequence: CASSPVGGRNSPLHF. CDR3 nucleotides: TGTGCCAGCAGCCCTGTGGGGGGGAGGAATTCACCCCTCCACTTT.

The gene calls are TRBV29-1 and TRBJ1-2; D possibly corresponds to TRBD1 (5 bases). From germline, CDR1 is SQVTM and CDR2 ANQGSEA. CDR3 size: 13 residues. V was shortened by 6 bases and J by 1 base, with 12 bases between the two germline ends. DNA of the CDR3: TGCAGCGTCCTAAGACAGAATAACTATGGCTACACCTTC. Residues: CSVLRQNNYGYTF.

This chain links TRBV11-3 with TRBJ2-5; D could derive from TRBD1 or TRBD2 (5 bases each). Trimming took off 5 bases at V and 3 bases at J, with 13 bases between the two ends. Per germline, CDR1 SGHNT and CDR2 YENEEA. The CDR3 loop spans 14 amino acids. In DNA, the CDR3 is TGTGCCAGCAGCCGCCGGGACGGAGAAGAGACCCAGTACTTC. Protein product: CASSRRDGEETQYF.

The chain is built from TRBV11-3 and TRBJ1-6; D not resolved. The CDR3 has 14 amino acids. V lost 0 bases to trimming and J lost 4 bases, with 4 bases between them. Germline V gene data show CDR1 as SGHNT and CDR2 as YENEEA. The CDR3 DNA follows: TGTGCCAGCAGCTTAGAGGGGTATAATTCACCCCTCCACTTT. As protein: CASSLEGYNSPLHF.